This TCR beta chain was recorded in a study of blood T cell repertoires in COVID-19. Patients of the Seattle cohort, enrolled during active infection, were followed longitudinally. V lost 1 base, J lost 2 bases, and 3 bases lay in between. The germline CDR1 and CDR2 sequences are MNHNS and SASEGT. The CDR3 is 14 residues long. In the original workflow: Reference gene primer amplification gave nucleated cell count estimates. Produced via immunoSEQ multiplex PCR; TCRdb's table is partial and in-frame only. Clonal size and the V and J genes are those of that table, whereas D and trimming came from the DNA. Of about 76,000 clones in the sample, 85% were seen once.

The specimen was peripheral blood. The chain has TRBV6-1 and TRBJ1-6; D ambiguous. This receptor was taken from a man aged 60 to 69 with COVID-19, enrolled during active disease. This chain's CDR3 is CASSEGAYNSPLHF. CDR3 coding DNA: TGTGCCAGCAGTGAAGGCGCCTATAATTCACCCCTCCACTTT.